This TCR beta chain was sequenced during a study of blood T cells in healthy people across ages. A second PCR of roughly 7 to 11 cycles used a sample-barcoded 5' primer and a J-beta primer mix. Each CDR3 protein gets one entry after TCRdb re-called the 5' RACE reads with MiXCR. The data show around 2 million distinct CDR3 sequences, with around 40% seen just once and around 23% held by the top ten. Germline lookup yields CDR1 SGHAT and CDR2 FQDESV (reference sequence). The CDR3 runs 17 residues. V dropped 0 bases and J dropped 2; count of bases not matched to a gene: 7. The sequence was obtained from a human donor in good health. The chain combines TRBV11-1 with TRBJ2-3; 8 bases agree with TRBD2. The sequenced material came from blood. The CDR3 is CASSLALAGGTTDTQYF. Here the CDR3 DNA reads TGTGCCAGCAGCTTAGCGCTGGCGGGAGGAACCACAGATACGCAGTATTTT.